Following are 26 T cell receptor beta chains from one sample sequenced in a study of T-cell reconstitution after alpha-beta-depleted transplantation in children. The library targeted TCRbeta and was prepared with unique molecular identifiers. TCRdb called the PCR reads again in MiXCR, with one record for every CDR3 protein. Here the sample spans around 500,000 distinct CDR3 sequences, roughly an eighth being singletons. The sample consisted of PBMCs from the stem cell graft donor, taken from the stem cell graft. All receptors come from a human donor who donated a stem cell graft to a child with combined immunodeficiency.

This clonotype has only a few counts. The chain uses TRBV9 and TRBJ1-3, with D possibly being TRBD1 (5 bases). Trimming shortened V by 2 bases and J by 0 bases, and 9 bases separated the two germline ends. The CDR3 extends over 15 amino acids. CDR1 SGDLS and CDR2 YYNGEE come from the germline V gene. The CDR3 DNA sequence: TGTGCCAGCAGCGTCTCTGGGGCCTCTGGAAACACCATATATTTT. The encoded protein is CASSVSGASGNTIYF.

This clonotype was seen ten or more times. The CDR3 coding sequence is TGTGCCAGCAGGCGGACCCCTAGCGGTCCCTACAATGAGCAGTTCTTC. Protein product: CASRRTPSGPYNEQFF. The gene calls are TRBV11-3 and TRBJ2-1; 7 bases match TRBD2. CDR3 length equals 16 residues. V gave up 6 bases and J gave up 2 bases; unmatched junction bases: 10. Looked up from germline, CDR1 is SGHNT and CDR2 is YENEEA. The variable domain in full, completed from reference TRBV11-3 and TRBJ2-1, reads EAGVVQSPRYKIIEKKQPVAFWCNPISGHNTLYWYLQNLGQGPELLIRYENEEAVDDSQLPKDRFSAERLKGVDSTLKIQPAELGDSAVYLCASRRTPSGPYNEQFFGPGTRLTVL.

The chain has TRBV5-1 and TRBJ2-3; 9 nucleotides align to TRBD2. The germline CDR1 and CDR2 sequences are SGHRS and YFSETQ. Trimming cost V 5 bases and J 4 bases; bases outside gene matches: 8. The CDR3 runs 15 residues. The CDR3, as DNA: TGCGCCAGCAGTAGGATAGCGGGAGACGCAGATACGCAGTATTTT. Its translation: CASSRIAGDADTQYF.

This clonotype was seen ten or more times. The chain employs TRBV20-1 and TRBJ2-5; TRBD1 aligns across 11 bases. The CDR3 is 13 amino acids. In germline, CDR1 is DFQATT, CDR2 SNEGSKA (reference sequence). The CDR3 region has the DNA TGCAGCCCCAAGGGACAGGGGGGGGAGACCCAGTACTTC. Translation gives CSPKGQGGETQYF.

The CDR3 sequence is CASSPGDRGTYEQYF. DNA for the CDR3: TGTGCCAGCAGTCCGGGGGACAGGGGTACCTACGAGCAGTACTTC. V gene TRBV12-3 or TRBV12-4 combines with J gene TRBJ2-7, with 10 bases lining up with TRBD1. V was pared by 5 bases and J by 2 bases, with 6 bases of the junction left unmatched. This CDR3 contains 15 residues.

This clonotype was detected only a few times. CDR3 DNA: TGTGCCAGCAAGCCCAGTCCTGCGGGCGAGCAGTACTTC. Amino acid sequence: CASKPSPAGEQYF. The chain uses TRBV27 and TRBJ2-7; a possible D gene is TRBD2 (5 bases). V shed 7 bases and J shed 6 bases, with 16 bases lying between them. The CDR3 is 13 residues long. CDR1 and CDR2 from the germline V gene are MNHEY and SMNVEV (reference sequence).

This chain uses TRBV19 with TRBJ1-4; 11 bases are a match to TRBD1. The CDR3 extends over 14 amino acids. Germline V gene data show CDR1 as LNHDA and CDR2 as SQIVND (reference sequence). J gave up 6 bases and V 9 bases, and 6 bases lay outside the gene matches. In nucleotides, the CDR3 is TGTGCCAGCCAGGACAGGGGGCTATATGAAAAACTGTTTTTT. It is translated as CASQDRGLYEKLFF.

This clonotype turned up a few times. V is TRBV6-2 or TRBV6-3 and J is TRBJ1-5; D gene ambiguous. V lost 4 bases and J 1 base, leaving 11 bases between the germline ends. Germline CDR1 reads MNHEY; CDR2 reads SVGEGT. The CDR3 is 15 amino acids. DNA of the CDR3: TGTGCCAGCAGTTCCGAGGGCCAGAGCAATCAGCCCCAGCATTTT. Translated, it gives CASSSEGQSNQPQHF.

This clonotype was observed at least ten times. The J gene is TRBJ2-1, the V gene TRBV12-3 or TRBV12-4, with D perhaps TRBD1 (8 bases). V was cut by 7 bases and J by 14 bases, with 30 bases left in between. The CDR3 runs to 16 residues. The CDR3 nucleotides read TGTGCCAGCACTCTCGGAGGGGGGGACAGGTTCCTCAGTAAGTTCTTC. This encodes CASTLGGGDRFLSKFF.

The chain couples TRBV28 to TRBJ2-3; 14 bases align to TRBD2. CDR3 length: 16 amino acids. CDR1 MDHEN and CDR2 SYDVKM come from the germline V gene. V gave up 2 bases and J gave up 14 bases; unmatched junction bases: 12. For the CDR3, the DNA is TGTGCCAGCAGTTTAACGGGACTAGCGGGGGCTAAACGGGGGTATTTT. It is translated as CASSLTGLAGAKRGYF.

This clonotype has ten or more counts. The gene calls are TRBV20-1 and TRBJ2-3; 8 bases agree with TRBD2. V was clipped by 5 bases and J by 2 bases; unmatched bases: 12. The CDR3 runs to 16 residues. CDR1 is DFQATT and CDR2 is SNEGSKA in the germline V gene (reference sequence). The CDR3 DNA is TGCAGTGCTCCGCTTCTGGCGGGAGGTGCCACAGATACGCAGTATTTT. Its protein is CSAPLLAGGATDTQYF.

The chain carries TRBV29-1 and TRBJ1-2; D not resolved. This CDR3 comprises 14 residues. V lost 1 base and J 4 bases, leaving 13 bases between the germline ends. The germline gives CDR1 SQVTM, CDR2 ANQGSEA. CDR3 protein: CSVEGNGVGYGYTF. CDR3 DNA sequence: TGCAGCGTTGAAGGCAACGGGGTGGGCTATGGCTACACCTTC. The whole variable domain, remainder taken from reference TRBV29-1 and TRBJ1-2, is SAVISQKPSRDICQRGTSLTIQCQVDSQVTMMFWYRQQPGQSLTLIATANQGSEATYESGFVIDKFPISRPNLTFSTLTVSNMSPEDSSIYLCSVEGNGVGYGYTFGSGTRLTVV.

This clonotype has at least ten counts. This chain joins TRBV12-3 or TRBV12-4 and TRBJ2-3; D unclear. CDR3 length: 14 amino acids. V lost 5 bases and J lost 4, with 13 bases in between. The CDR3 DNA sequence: TGTGCCAGCAGTCCATCCTTCTCTTCAGATACGCAGTATTTT. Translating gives CASSPSFSSDTQYF.

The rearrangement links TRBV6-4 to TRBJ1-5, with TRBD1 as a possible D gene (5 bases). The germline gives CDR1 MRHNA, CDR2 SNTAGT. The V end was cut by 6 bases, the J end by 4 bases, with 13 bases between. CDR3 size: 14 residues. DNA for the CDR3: TGTGCCAGCAGATCGGGGGGGAGGAATCAGCCCCAGCATTTT. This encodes CASRSGGRNQPQHF.

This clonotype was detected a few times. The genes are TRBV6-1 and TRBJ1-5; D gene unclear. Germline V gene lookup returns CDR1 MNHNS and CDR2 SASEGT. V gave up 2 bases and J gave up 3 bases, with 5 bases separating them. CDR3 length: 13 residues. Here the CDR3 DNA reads TGTGCCAGCAGTGAATGGCCCAATCAGCCCCAGCATTTT. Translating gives CASSEWPNQPQHF.

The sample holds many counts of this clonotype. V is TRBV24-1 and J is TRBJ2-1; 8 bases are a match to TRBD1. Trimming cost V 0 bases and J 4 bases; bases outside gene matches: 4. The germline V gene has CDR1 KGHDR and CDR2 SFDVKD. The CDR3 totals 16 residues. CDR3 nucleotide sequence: TGTGCCACCAGTGATTTGAGGCAGGGGGCTTACAATGAGCAGTTCTTC. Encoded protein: CATSDLRQGAYNEQFF.

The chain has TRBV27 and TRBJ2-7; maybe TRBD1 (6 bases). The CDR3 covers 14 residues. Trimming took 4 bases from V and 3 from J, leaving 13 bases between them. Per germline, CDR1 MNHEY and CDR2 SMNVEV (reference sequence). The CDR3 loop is CASSSTGFHYEQYF. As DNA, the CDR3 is TGTGCCAGCAGTTCCACAGGGTTCCACTACGAGCAGTACTTC.

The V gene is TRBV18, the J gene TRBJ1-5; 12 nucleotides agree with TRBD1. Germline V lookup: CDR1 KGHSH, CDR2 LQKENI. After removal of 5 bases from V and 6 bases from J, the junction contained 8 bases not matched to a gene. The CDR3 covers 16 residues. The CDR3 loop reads CASSAAGTGGGQPQHF. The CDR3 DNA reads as TGTGCCAGCTCAGCGGCCGGGACAGGGGGCGGTCAGCCCCAGCATTTT.

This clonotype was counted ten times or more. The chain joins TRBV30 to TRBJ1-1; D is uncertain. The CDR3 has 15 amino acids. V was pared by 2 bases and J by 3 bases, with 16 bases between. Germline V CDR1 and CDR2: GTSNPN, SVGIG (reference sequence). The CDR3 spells CAWSPRWPVDTEAFF. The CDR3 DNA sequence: TGTGCCTGGAGTCCCCGCTGGCCTGTGGACACTGAAGCTTTCTTT.

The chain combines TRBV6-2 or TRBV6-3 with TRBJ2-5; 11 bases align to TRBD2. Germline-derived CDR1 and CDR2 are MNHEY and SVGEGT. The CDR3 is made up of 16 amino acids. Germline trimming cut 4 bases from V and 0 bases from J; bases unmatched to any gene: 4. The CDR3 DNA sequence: TGTGCCAGCAGTTGGGCTAGCGGGGGGTACCAAGAGACCCAGTACTTC. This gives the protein CASSWASGGYQETQYF.

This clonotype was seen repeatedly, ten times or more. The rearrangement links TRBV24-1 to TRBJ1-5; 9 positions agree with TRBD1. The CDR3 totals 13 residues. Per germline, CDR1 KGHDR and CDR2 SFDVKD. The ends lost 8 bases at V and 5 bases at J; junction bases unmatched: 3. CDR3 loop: CATNDRGDQPQHF. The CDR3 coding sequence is TGTGCCACCAACGACAGGGGGGATCAGCCCCAGCATTTT.

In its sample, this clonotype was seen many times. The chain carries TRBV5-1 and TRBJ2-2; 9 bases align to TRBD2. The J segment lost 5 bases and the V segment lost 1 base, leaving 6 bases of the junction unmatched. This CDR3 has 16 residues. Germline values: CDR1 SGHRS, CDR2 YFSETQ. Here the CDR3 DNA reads TGCGCCAGCAGCTTGTTCCCAGCGGGAGGTACCGGGGAGCTGTTTTTT. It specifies CASSLFPAGGTGELFF.

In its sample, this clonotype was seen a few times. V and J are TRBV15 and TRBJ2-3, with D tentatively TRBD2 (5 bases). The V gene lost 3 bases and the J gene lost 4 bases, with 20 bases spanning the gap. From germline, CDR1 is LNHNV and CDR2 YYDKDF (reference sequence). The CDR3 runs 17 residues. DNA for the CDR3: TGTGCCACCAGCAGTGCCCTGTCAACAGTGCGGGCAGATACGCAGTATTTT. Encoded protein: CATSSALSTVRADTQYF.

CDR3 coding DNA: TGCGCCAGCAGCTTCTACCCCGGGACAGTCTACGAGCAGTACTTC. Amino acid sequence: CASSFYPGTVYEQYF. This rearrangement joins TRBV5-1 to TRBJ2-7, with 7 nucleotides matching TRBD1. V lost 2 bases to trimming and J lost 3 bases; unmatched junction nucleotides: 8. CDR3 length: 15 residues. In germline, CDR1 is SGHRS, CDR2 YFSETQ.

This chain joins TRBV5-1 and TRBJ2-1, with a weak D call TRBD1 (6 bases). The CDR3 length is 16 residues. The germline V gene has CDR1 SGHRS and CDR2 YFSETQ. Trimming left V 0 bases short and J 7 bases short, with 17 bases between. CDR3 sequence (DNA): TGCGCCAGCAGCTTGGAAGATATCAGGGGCGTGAATGAGCAGTTCTTC. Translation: CASSLEDIRGVNEQFF.

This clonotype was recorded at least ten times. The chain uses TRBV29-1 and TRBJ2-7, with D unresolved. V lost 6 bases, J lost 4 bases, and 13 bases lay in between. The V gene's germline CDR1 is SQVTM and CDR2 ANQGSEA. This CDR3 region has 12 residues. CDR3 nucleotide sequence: TGCAGCGTGAAGGGCGATAAGTACGAGCAGTACTTC. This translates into CSVKGDKYEQYF.